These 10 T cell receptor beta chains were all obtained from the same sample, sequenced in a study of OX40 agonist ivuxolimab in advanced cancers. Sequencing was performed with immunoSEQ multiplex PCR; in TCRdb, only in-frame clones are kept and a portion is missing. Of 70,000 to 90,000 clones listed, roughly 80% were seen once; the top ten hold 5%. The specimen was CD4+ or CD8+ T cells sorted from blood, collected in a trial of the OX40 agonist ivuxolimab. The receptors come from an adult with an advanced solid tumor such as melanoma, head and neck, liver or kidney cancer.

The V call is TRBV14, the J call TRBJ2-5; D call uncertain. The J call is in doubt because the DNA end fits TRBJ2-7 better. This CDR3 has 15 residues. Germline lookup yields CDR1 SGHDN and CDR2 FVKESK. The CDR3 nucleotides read TGTGCCAGCAGCCCACCGCCCTACGCCGGCTACGAGCAGTACTTC. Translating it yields CASSPPPYAGYEQYF.

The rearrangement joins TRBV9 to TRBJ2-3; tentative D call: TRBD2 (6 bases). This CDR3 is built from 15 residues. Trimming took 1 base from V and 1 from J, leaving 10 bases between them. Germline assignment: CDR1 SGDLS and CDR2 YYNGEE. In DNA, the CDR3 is TGTGCCAGCAGCGTACCGGGAGTGGGCACAGATACGCAGTATTTT. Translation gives CASSVPGVGTDTQYF.

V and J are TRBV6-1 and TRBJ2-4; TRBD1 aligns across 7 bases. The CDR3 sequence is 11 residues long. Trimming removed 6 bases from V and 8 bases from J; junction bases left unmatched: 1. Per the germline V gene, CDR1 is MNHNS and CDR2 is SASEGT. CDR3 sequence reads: CASRDRDIQYF. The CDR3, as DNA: TGTGCCAGCAGAGACAGGGACATTCAGTACTTC.

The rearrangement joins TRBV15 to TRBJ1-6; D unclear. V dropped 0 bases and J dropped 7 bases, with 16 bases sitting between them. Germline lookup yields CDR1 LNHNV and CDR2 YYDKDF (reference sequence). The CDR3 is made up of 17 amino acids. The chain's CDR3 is CATSRDPAEGLNSPLHF. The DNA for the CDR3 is TGTGCCACCAGCAGAGATCCGGCGGAAGGATTAAATTCACCCCTCCACTTT.

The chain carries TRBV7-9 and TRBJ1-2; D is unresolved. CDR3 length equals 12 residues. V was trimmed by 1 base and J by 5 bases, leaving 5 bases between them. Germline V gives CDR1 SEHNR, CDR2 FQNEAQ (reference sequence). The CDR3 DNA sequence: TGTGCCAGCAGCTTAGAAGCGTATGGCTACACCTTC. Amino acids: CASSLEAYGYTF.

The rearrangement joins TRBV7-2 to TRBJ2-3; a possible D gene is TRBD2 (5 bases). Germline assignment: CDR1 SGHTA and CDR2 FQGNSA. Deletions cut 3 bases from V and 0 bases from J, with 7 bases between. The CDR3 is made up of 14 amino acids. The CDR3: CASSFRGSTDTQYF. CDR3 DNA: TGTGCCAGCAGCTTCCGGGGAAGCACAGATACGCAGTATTTT.

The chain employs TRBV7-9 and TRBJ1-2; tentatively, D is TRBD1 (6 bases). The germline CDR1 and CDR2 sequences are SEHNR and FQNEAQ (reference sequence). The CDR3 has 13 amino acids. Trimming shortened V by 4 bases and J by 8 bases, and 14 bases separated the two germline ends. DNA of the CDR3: TGTGCCAGCAGCTGGGATAGGGGGGGAGGCTACACCTTC. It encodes CASSWDRGGGYTF.

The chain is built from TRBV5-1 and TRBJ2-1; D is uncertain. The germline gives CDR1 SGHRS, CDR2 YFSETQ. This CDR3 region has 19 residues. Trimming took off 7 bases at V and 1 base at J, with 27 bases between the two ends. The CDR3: CASSPEGANLLGSYNEQFF. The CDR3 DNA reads TGCGCCAGCTCCCCAGAAGGAGCTAACCTCCTGGGGTCCTACAATGAGCAGTTCTTC.

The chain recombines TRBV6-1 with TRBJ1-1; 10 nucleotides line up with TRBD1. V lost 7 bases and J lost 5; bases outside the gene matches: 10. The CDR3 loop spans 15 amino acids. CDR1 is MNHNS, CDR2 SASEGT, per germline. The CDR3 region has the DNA TGTGCCAGCATGAGGGTGACAGGGGGCTTGACTGAAGCTTTCTTT. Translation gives CASMRVTGGLTEAFF.

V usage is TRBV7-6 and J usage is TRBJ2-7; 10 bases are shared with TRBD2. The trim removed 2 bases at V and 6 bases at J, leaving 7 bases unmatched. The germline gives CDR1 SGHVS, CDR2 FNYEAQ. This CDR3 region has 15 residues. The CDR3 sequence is CASSLSGTSDGEQYF. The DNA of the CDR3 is TGTGCCAGCAGCTTATCCGGGACTAGCGATGGCGAGCAGTACTTC. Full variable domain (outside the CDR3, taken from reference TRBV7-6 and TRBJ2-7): GAGVSQSPRYKVTKRGQDVALRCDPISGHVSLYWYRQALGQGPEFLTYFNYEAQQDKSGLPNDRFSAERPEGSISTLTIQRTEQRDSAMYRCASSLSGTSDGEQYFGPGTRLTVT.